This TCR beta chain appears in the sequencing data of a study of blood T cell repertoires in COVID-19. Overall study context: COVID-19 samples, acute and convalescent, were from the United States, Italy and Spain.

CDR3 length: 13 residues. V was pared by 8 bases and J by 2 bases, with 9 bases between. CDR1 and CDR2 (germline): MDHEN, SYDVKM. Authors' analysis steps: Nucleated cell number was recorded as an estimate derived from reference gene primer amplification. Only in-frame clones appear in the TCRdb table, and some are missing; sequencing was by immunoSEQ multiplex PCR. V and J calls plus clone size are reproduced from that table; the DNA served to infer D and trimming. Found here are around 270,000 clones, over 75% of them singletons; the top ten hold around 1%. Patients in Seattle were enrolled during active infection, then followed longitudinally. As to this clone: The same CDR3 is also encoded by other DNA sequences in this sample.

This TCR derives from a human donor with COVID-19, enrolled during active disease. The donor label of this sample is uncertain. This chain joins TRBV28 and TRBJ2-2, with D possibly being TRBD2 (5 bases). What was sequenced was peripheral blood. CDR3 loop: CASHGDNTGELFF. CDR3 nucleotides: TGTGCCAGCCACGGGGATAACACCGGGGAGCTGTTTTTT.